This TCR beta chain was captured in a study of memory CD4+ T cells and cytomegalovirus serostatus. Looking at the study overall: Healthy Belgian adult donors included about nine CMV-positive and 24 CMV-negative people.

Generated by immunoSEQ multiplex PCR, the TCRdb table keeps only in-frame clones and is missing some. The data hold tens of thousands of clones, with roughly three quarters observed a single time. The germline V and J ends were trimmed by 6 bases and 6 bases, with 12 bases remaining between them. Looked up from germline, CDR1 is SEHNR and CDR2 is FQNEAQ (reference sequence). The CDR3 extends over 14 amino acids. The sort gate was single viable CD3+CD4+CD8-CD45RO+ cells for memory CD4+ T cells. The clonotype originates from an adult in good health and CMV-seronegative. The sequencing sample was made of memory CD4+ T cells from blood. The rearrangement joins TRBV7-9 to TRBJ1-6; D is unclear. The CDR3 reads CASRPGYGNSPLHF. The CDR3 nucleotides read TGTGCCAGCAGGCCGGGGTATGGTAATTCACCCCTCCACTTT.